The clone carrying this TCR beta chain was seen only once. Profiling relied on immunoSEQ multiplex PCR, and the TCRdb table lists in-frame clones only, not all of them. Of roughly 150,000 clones listed, 87% are singletons. The junction had 4 bases not matched to a gene; V was cut back by 5 bases and J by 0 bases. Germline assignment: CDR1 SGHRS and CDR2 YFSETQ. The CDR3 length is 15 residues. This sample is part of a study of radiation and T cells in renal cell carcinoma. The time point: blood 2 weeks post-SBRT. Treatment specified: 15 Gy SBRT to primary tumor, nephrectomy 4 weeks later. This renal cell carcinoma was of the clear cell type.

V gene TRBV5-1 combines with J gene TRBJ2-3; 9 bases are a match to TRBD2. The sequence was obtained from a woman between 45 and 60 years old with renal cell carcinoma. The sequenced sample was blood, obtained from a patient whose treatment included radiotherapy and nephrectomy. The CDR3 nucleotides are TGCGCCAGCAGGTTGACTAGCGGAAGCACAGATACGCAGTATTTT. Its translation is CASRLTSGSTDTQYF.